This is a list of T cell receptor beta chains from one sample in a study of T cells in Graves' hyperthyroidism and ophthalmopathy. In TCRdb, the multiplex PCR reads were re-called with MiXCR into one record per CDR3 protein. The sample includes about 840,000 distinct CDR3 sequences, approximately 40% seen only once; the top ten take approximately 8.7%. The source material was blood. These receptors were collected from a man between 18 and 29 years old with Graves' hyperthyroidism. The CDR3 runs from the conserved cysteine through the conserved F or W. Fields, in order: clone size, V gene, D gene, J gene, CDR3 protein, CDR3 DNA. The D gene is left open where the match is weak. Clone size appears in some rows only: once, few, many, or a class for an expanded clone.

size: many
V: TRBV2
D: NA
J: TRBJ1-5
CDR3: CASLLAGGLGQPQHF
DNA: TGTGCCAGCCTCTTGGCAGGTGGCTTGGGGCAGCCCCAGCATTTT

size: NA
V: TRBV5-4
D: TRBD2
J: TRBJ2-7
CDR3: CASSLAGNGYEQYF
DNA: TGTGCCAGCAGTCTAGCGGGAAATGGGTACGAGCAGTACTTC

size: NA
V: TRBV2
D: NA
J: TRBJ1-2
CDR3: CALAGSYGYTF
DNA: TGTGCCTTAGCAGGCAGCTATGGCTACACCTTC

size: NA
V: TRBV29-1
D: NA
J: TRBJ1-1
CDR3: CSWGGPNTEAFF
DNA: TGCAGTTGGGGGGGGCCGAACACTGAAGCTTTCTTT

size: NA
V: TRBV7-2
D: NA
J: TRBJ2-7
CDR3: CASSSGQRDEQYF
DNA: TGCGCCAGCAGCTCGGGCCAGCGCGACGAGCAGTACTTC

size: NA
V: TRBV5-6
D: TRBD2
J: TRBJ2-2
CDR3: CASRTSGKYTGELFF
DNA: TGTGCCAGCAGGACTAGCGGGAAGTACACCGGGGAGCTGTTTTTT

size: NA
V: TRBV2
D: NA
J: TRBJ1-1
CDR3: CASSEVIRKTVPNTEAFF
DNA: TGTGCCAGCAGTGAAGTAATCAGAAAGACAGTTCCGAACACTGAAGCTTTCTTT

size: many
V: TRBV7-2
D: TRBD2
J: TRBJ2-7
CDR3: CASSRTGGSYEQYF
DNA: TGTGCCAGCAGCCGTACGGGGGGATCCTACGAGCAGTACTTC

size: once
V: TRBV15
D: NA
J: TRBJ2-2
CDR3: CATDAGTTKTGELFF
DNA: TGTGCCACCGATGCGGGGACCACAAAAACCGGGGAGCTGTTTTTT

size: many
V: TRBV10-3
D: NA
J: TRBJ1-1
CDR3: CAIRGGPLNTEAFF
DNA: TGTGCCATCAGGGGGGGACCGCTGAACACTGAAGCTTTCTTT

size: NA
V: TRBV6-2/TRBV6-3
D: NA
J: TRBJ1-6
CDR3: CASSYRTPNNSPLHF
DNA: TGTGCCAGCAGTTACCGGACACCTAATAATTCACCCCTCCACTTT

size: many
V: TRBV9
D: TRBD1
J: TRBJ1-1
CDR3: CASSASGGQGKEAFF
DNA: TGTGCCAGCAGCGCGTCTGGGGGACAGGGTAAAGAAGCTTTCTTT

size: NA
V: TRBV6-1
D: TRBD2
J: TRBJ2-5
CDR3: CASTMTSAFQETQYF
DNA: TGTGCCAGCACCATGACTAGCGCCTTCCAAGAGACCCAGTACTTC

size: many
V: TRBV9
D: NA
J: TRBJ2-7
CDR3: CASSVGLGHSYEQYF
DNA: TGTGCCAGCAGCGTAGGTCTGGGGCATTCCTACGAGCAGTACTTC

size: NA
V: TRBV2
D: NA
J: TRBJ2-5
CDR3: CASKGHNQETQYF
DNA: TGTGCCAGCAAGGGACACAACCAAGAGACCCAGTACTTC

size: NA
V: TRBV7-8
D: NA
J: TRBJ1-6
CDR3: CASSSQENQPHF
DNA: TGTGCCAGCAGCTCACAGGAGAATCAGCCCCACTTT

size: NA
V: TRBV11-3
D: NA
J: TRBJ1-5
CDR3: CASSRNTASGALNF
DNA: TGTGCCAGCAGCCGAAACACAGCATCAGGGGCGTTGAATTTT